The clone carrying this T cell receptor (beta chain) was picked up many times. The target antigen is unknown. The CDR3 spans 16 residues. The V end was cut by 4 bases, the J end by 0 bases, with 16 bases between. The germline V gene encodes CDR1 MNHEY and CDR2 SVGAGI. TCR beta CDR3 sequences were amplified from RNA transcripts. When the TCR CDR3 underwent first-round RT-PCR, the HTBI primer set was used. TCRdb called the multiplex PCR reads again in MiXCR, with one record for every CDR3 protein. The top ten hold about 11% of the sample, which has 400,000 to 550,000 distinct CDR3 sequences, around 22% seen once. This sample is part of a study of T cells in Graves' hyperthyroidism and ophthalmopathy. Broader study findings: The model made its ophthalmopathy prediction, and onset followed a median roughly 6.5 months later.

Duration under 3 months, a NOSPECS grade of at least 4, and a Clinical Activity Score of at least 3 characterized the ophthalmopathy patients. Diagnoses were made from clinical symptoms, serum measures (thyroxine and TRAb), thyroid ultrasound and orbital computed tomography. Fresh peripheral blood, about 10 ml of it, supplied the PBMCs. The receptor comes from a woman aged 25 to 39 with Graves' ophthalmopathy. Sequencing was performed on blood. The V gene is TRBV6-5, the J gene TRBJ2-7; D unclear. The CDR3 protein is CASSLSLVSSSYEQYF. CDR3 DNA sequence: TGTGCCAGCAGTTTATCCCTAGTTTCCAGCTCCTACGAGCAGTACTTC.